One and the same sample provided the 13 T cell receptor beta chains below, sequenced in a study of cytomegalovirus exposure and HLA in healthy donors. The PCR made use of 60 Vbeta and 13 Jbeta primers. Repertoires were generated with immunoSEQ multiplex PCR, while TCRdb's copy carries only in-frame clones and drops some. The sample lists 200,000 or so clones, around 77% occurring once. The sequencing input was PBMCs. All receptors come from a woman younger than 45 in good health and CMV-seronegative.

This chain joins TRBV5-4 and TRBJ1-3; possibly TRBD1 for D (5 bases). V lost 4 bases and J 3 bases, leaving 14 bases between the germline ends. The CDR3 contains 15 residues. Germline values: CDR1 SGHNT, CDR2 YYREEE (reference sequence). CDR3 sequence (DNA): TGTGCCAGCAGCCGTGGCGGGGACGGTGGAAACACCATATATTTT. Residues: CASSRGGDGGNTIYF.

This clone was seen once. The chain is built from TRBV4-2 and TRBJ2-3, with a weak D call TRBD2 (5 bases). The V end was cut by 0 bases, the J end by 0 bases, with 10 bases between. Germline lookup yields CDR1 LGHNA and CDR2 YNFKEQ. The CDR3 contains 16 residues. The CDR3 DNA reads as TGTGCCAGCAGCCAAGAGGGAAGCGGAAGCACAGATACGCAGTATTTT. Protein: CASSQEGSGSTDTQYF.

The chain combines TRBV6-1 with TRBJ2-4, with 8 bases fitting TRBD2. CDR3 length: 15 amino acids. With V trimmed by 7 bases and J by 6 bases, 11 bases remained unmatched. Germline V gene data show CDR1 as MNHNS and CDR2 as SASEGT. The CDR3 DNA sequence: TGTGCCAGCACCCCCTCGGGGGGGGCAGGAAACATTCAGTACTTC. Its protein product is CASTPSGGAGNIQYF.

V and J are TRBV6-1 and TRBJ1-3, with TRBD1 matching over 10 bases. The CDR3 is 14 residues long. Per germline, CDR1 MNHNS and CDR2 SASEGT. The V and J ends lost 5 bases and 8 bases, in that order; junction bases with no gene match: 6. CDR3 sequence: CASSLRDRGDTIYF. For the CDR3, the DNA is TGTGCCAGCAGTCTCCGGGACAGGGGTGACACCATATATTTT.

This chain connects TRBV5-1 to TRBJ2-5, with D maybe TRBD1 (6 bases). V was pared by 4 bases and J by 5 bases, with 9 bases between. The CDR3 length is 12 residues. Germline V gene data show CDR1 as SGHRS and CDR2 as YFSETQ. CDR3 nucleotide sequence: TGCGCCAGCAGCCCTCAGGGGGAGACCCAGTACTTC. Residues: CASSPQGETQYF.

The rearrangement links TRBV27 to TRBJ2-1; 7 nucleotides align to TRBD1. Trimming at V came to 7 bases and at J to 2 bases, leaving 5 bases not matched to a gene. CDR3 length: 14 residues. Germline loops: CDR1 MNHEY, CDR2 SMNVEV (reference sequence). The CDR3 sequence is CASTRGTAYNEQFF. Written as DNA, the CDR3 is TGTGCCAGCACCAGAGGGACAGCCTACAATGAGCAGTTCTTC.

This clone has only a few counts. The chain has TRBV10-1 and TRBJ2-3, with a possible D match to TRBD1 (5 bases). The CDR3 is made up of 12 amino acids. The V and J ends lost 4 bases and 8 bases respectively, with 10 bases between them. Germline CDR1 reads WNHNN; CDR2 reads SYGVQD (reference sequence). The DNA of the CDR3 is TGCGCCAGCAGTGGACAGTCCGGTACGCAGTATTTT. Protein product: CASSGQSGTQYF.

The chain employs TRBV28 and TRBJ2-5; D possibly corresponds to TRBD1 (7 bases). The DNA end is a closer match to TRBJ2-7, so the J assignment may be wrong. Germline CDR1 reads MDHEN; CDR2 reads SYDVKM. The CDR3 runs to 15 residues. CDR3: CASSFLPGGNYEQYF. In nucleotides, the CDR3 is TGTGCCAGCAGTTTTCTACCAGGGGGGAACTACGAGCAGTACTTC.

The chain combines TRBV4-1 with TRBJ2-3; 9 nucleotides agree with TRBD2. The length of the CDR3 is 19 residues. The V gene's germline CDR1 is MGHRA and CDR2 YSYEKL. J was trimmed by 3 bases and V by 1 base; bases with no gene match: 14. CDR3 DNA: TGCGCCAGCAGCCAAGGTCGCGGCTCGTTAGCGGGGGTAACAGATACGCAGTATTTT. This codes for CASSQGRGSLAGVTDTQYF.

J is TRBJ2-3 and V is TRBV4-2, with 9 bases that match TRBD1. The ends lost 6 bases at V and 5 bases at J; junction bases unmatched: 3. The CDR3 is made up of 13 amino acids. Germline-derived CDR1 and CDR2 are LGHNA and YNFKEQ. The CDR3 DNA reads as TGTGCCAGCAGGACAGGGGGATTAGATACGCAGTATTTT. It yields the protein CASRTGGLDTQYF.

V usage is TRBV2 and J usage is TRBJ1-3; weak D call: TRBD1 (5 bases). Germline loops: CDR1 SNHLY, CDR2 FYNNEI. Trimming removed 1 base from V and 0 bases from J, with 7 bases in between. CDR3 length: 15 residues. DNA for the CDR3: TGTGCCAGCAGTGAAGGGCAGGGCTCTGGAAACACCATATATTTT. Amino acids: CASSEGQGSGNTIYF. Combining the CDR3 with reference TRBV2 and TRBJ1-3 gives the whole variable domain EPEVTQTPSHQVTQMGQEVILRCVPISNHLYFYWYRQILGQKVEFLVSFYNNEISEKSEIFDDQFSVERPDGSNFTLKIRSTKLEDSAMYFCASSEGQGSGNTIYFGEGSWLTVV.

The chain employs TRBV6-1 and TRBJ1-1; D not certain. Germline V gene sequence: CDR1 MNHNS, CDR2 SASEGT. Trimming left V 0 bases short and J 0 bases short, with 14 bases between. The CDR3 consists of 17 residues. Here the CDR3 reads CASSEAPVHSMNTEAFF. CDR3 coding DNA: TGTGCCAGCAGTGAAGCACCGGTCCACTCGATGAACACTGAAGCTTTCTTT.

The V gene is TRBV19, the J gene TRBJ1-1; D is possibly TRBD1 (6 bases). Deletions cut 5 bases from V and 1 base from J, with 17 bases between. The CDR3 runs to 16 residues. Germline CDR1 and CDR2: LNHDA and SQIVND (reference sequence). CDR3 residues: CASSFSWGPRNTEAFF. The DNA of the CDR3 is TGTGCCAGTAGTTTCTCATGGGGGCCAAGGAACACTGAAGCTTTCTTT.